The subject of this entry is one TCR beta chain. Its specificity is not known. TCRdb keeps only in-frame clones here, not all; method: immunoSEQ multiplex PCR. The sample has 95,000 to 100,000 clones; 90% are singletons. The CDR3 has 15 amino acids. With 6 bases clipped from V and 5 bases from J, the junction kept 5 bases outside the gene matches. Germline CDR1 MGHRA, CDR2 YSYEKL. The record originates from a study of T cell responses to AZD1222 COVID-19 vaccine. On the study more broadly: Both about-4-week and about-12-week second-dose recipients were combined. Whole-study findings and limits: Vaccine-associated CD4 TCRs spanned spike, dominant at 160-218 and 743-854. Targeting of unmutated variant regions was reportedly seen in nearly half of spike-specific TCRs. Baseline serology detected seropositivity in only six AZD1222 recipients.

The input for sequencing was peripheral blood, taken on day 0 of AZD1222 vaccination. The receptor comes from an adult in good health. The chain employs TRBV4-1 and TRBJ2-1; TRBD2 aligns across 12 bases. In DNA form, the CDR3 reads TGCGCCAGCAGACCGGGACTAGCGGGTAACAATGAGCAGTTCTTC. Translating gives CASRPGLAGNNEQFF.